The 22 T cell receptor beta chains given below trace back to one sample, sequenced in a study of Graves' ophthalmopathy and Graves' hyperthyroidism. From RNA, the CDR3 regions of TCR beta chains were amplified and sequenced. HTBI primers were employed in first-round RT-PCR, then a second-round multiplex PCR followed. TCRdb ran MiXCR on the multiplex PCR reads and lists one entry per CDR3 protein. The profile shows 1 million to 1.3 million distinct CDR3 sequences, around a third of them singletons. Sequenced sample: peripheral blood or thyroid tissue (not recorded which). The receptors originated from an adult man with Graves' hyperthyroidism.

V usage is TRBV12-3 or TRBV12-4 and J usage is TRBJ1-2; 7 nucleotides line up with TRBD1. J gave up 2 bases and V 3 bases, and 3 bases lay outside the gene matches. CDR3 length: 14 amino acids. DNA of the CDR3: TGTGCCAGCAGTTTCGGCAGGGGGAACTATGGCTACACCTTC. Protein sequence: CASSFGRGNYGYTF.

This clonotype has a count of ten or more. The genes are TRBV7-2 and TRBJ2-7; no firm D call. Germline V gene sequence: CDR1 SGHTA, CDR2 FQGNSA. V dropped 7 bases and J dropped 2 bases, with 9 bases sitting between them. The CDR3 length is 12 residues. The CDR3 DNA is TGTGCCAGCACGTCAGCCCCCTACGAGCAGTACTTC. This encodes CASTSAPYEQYF.

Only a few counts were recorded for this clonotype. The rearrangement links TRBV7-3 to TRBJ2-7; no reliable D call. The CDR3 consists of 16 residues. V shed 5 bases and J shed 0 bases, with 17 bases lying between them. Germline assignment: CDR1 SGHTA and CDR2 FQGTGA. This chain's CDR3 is CASSAPNEQSSYEQYF. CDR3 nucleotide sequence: TGTGCCAGCAGCGCCCCCAACGAACAGAGCTCCTACGAGCAGTACTTC.

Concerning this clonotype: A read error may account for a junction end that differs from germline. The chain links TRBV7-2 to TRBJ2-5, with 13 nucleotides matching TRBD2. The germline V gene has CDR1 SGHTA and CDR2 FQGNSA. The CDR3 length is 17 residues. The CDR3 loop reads CASSGGLAGASQETQYF. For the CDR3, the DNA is TGCGCCAGCAGCGGAGGACTAGCGGGGGCGTCACAAGAGACCCAGTACTTC. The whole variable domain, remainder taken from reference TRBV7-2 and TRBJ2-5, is GAGVSQSPSNKVTEKGKDVELRCDPISGHTALYWYRQSLGQGLEFLIYFQGNSAPDKSGLPSDRFSAERTGGSVSTLTIQRTQQEDSAVYLCASSGGLAGASQETQYFGPGTRLLVL.

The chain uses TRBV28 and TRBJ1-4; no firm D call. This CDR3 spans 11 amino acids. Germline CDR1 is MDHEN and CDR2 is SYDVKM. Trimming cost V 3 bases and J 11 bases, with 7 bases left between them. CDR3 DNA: TGTGCCAGCAGTTTTCTTGGGAAACTGTTTTTT. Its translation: CASSFLGKLFF.

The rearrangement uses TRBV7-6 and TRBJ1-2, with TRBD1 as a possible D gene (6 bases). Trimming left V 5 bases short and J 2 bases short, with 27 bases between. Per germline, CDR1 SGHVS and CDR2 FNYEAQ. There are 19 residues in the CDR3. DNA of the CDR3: TGTGCCAGCAGCCAAGATCCTTTCCGGGGGCTTTGGAGAAACTATGGCTACACCTTC. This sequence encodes CASSQDPFRGLWRNYGYTF.

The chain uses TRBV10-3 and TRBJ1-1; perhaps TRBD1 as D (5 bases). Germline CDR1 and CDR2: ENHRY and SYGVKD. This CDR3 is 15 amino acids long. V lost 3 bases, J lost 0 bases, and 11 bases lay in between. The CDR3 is CAISEGAGMNTEAFF. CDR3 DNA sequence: TGTGCCATCAGTGAAGGGGCCGGTATGAACACTGAAGCTTTCTTT.

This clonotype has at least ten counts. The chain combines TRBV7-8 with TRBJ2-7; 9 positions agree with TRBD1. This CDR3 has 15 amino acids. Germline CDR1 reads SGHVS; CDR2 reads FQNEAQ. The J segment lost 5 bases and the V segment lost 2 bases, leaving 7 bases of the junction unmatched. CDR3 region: CASSLQGTGSDEQYF. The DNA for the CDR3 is TGTGCCAGCAGCTTACAGGGGACAGGGTCGGACGAGCAGTACTTC.

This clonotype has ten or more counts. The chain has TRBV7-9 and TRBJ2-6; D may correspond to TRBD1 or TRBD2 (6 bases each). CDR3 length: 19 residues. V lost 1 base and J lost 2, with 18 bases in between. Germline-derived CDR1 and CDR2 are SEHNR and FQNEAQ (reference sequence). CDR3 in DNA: TGTGCCAGCAGCTTAGAGGGACAAGGGAGGCTCCCTGGGGCCAACGTCCTGACTTTC. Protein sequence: CASSLEGQGRLPGANVLTF.

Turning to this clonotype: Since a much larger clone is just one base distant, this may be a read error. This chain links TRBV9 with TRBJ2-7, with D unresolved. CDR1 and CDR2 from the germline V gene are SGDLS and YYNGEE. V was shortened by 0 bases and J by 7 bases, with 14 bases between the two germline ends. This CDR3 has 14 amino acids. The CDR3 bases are TGTGCCAGCAGCGTAGATGCTAGGAGTGGTGAGCAGTACTTC. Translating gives CASSVDARSGEQYF.

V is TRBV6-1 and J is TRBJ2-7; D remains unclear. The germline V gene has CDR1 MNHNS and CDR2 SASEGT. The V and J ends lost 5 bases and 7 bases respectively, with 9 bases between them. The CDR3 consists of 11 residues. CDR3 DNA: TGTGCCAGCAGTTCGCGCAGAGAGCAGTACTTC. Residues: CASSSRREQYF.

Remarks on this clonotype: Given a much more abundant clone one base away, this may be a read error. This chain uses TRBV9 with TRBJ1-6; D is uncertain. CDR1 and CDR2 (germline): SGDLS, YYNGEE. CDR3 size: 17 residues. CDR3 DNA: TGTGCCAGCAGCGTAAATGTGAGGAGCTCCCATAATTCACCCCTCCACTTT. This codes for CASSVNVRSSHNSPLHF.

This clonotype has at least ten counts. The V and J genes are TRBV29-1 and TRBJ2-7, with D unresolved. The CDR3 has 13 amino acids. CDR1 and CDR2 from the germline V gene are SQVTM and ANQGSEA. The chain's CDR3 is CSVYLESSYEQYF. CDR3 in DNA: TGCAGTGTATACCTCGAAAGCTCCTACGAGCAGTACTTC.

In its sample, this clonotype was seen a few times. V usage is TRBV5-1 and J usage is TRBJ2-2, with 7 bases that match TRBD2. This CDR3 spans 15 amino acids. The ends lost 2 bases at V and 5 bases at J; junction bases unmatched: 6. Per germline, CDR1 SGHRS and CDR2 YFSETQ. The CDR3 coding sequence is TGCGCCAGCAGCTTTGTCGGGGGGACTACCGGGGAGCTGTTTTTT. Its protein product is CASSFVGGTTGELFF.

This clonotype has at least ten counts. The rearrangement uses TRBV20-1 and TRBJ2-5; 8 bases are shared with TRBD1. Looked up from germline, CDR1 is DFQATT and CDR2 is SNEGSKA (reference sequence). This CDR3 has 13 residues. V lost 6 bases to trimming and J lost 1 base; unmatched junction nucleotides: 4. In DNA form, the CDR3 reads TGCAGTGCACCGGACAGGGTCCAAGAGACCCAGTACTTC. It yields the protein CSAPDRVQETQYF.

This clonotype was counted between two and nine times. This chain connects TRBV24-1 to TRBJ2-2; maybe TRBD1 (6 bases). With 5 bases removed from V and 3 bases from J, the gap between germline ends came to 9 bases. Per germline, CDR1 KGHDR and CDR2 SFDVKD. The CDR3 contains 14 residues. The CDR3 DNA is TGTGCCACCAGTGGGCCAGGGGACACCGGGGAGCTGTTTTTT. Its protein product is CATSGPGDTGELFF.

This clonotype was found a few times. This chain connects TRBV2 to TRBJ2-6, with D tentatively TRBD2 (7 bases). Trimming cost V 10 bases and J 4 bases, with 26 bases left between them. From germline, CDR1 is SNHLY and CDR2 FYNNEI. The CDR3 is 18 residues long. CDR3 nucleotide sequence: TGTGCCATCCGGGCGGGGGAGGGGACACCCTGGGGGGCCAACGTCCTGACTTTC. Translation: CAIRAGEGTPWGANVLTF.

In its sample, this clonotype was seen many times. The CDR3 nucleotides read TGTGCCAGCAGCTTTCGGATAGATCAGCCCCAGCATTTT. Its translation: CASSFRIDQPQHF. The genes are TRBV7-2 and TRBJ1-5, with D unresolved. V lost 3 bases and J 5 bases, leaving 8 bases between the germline ends. The CDR3 runs 13 residues. The germline CDR1 and CDR2 sequences are SGHTA and FQGNSA.

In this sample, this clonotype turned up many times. The CDR3, as DNA: TGTGCCAGCAGTCCGCCTCAGAGCTATCAGCCCCAGCATTTT. Protein: CASSPPQSYQPQHF. The chain combines TRBV12-3 or TRBV12-4 with TRBJ1-5; D is uncertain. The CDR3 covers 14 residues. Deletions cut 5 bases from V and 5 bases from J, with 13 bases between.

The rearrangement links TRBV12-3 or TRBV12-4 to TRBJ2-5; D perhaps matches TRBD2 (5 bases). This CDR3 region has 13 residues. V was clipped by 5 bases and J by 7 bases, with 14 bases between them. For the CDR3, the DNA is TGTGCCAGCAGTCAAAATAGAGGAGGGACCCAGTACTTC. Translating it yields CASSQNRGGTQYF.

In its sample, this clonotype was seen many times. In DNA, the CDR3 is TGTGCCAGTAGTACCAAGACAGGGAACACTGAAGCTTTCTTT. Protein: CASSTKTGNTEAFF. The V and J genes are TRBV19 and TRBJ1-1; D is perhaps TRBD1 (6 bases). V lost 4 bases to trimming and J lost 1 base, with 10 bases between them. Per germline, CDR1 LNHDA and CDR2 SQIVND (reference sequence). The CDR3 spans 14 residues. Filled out from reference TRBV19 and TRBJ1-1, the complete variable domain reads DGGITQSPKYLFRKEGQNVTLSCEQNLNHDAMYWYRQDPGQGLRLIYYSQIVNDFQKGDIAEGYSVSREKKESFPLTVTSAQKNPTAFYLCASSTKTGNTEAFFGQGTRLTVV.

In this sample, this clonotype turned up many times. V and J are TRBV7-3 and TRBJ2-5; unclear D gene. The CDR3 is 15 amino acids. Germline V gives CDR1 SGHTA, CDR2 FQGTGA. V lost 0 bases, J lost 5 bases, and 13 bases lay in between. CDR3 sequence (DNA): TGTGCCAGCAGCTTAACGGGAAGGGCTTTGGAGACCCAGTACTTC. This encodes CASSLTGRALETQYF.